These 22 T cell receptor beta chains originate from one sample sequenced in a study of OX40 agonist ivuxolimab in advanced cancers. Data came from immunoSEQ multiplex PCR; TCRdb stores just in-frame clones and leaves some out. Of 15,000 to 20,000 clones in the sample, 65% to 80% are singletons; the top ten hold roughly 28%. Here the sequenced sample was CD4+ or CD8+ T cells sorted from blood, taken in a trial of the OX40 agonist ivuxolimab. Receptors were obtained from an adult with an advanced solid tumor such as melanoma, head and neck, liver or kidney cancer.

This chain links TRBV10-1 with TRBJ2-5; TRBD2 matches at 9 bases. J was trimmed by 3 bases and V by 7 bases; bases with no gene match: 9. CDR3 length: 15 residues. Looked up from germline, CDR1 is WNHNN and CDR2 is SYGVQD (reference sequence). CDR3 sequence (DNA): TGCGCCAGCATATCTGTTAGCGGGAGTAAAGAGACCCAGTACTTC. This encodes CASISVSGSKETQYF.

This rearrangement joins TRBV19 to TRBJ1-5; the D gene is possibly TRBD1 (5 bases). V lost 2 bases, J lost 0 bases, and 8 bases lay in between. In germline, CDR1 is LNHDA, CDR2 SQIVND (reference sequence). The CDR3 spans 15 residues. This CDR3 reads CASSISGYSNQPQHF. In nucleotides, the CDR3 is TGTGCCAGTAGTATATCAGGGTATAGCAATCAGCCCCAGCATTTT.

V is TRBV9 and J is TRBJ2-5, with 10 positions matching TRBD2. With 4 bases clipped from V and 4 bases from J, the junction kept 19 bases outside the gene matches. The CDR3 runs 19 residues. Germline lookup yields CDR1 SGDLS and CDR2 YYNGEE. DNA of the CDR3: TGTGCCAGCAGCTCACACATCGGACTAGCGGCTCCCGAGGGAGAGACCCAGTACTTC. Protein sequence: CASSSHIGLAAPEGETQYF.

V gene TRBV5-4 combines with J gene TRBJ2-2; D is ambiguous. CDR1 is SGHNT, CDR2 YYREEE, per germline (reference sequence). Trimming left V 0 bases short and J 6 bases short, with 6 bases between. The CDR3 runs 13 residues. The CDR3 spells CASSLDWAGELFF. CDR3 nucleotide sequence: TGTGCCAGCAGCTTGGATTGGGCCGGGGAGCTGTTTTTT.

This clone came up once. The genes are TRBV28 and TRBJ2-7, with D possibly being TRBD2 (5 bases). The CDR3 runs 14 residues. Trimming left V 1 base short and J 3 bases short, with 10 bases between. Germline V gives CDR1 MDHEN, CDR2 SYDVKM. The CDR3 DNA reads as TGTGCCAGCAGTTTATATCGGACTCACTACGAGCAGTACTTC. It specifies CASSLYRTHYEQYF. Together with reference TRBV28 and TRBJ2-7, the CDR3 gives the full variable domain: DVKVTQSSRYLVKRTGEKVFLECVQDMDHENMFWYRQDPGLGLRLIYFSYDVKMKEKGDIPEGYSVSREKKERFSLILESASTNQTSMYLCASSLYRTHYEQYFGPGTRLTVT.

The CDR3 here is CASSWDRANEQFF. The CDR3 DNA reads as TGTGCCAGCAGTTGGGACAGGGCCAATGAGCAGTTCTTC. J is TRBJ2-1 and V is TRBV27, with TRBD1 identical over 9 bases. The CDR3 sequence is 13 residues long. Trimming removed 4 bases from V and 6 bases from J; junction bases left unmatched: 1. Germline assignment: CDR1 MNHEY and CDR2 SMNVEV (reference sequence).

The chain employs TRBV7-9 and TRBJ2-7; D is possibly TRBD1 (6 bases). Trimming stripped 5 bases from V and 3 bases from J, with 11 bases between. CDR3 length equals 13 residues. In germline, CDR1 is SEHNR, CDR2 FQNEAQ (reference sequence). CDR3 in amino acids: CASSPKQGYEQYF. In DNA form, the CDR3 reads TGTGCCAGCAGCCCCAAACAGGGCTACGAGCAGTACTTC.

This chain links TRBV7-9 with TRBJ2-7; no clear D gene. Germline V CDR1 and CDR2: SEHNR, FQNEAQ (reference sequence). CDR3 length equals 11 residues. Deletions cut 4 bases from V and 3 bases from J, with 4 bases between. This CDR3 is CASSSYYEQYF. The DNA for the CDR3 is TGTGCCAGCAGCTCCTACTACGAGCAGTACTTC.

This sequence joins TRBV11-2 and TRBJ2-2, with D unresolved. The V end was cut by 11 bases, the J end by 4 bases, with 8 bases between. The germline V gene encodes CDR1 SGHAT and CDR2 FQNNGV. This CDR3 region has 11 residues. CDR3 nucleotide sequence: TGTGCCTTAAGTCCCACCGGGGAGCTGTTTTTT. Translating gives CALSPTGELFF.

The chain recombines TRBV18 with TRBJ2-7, with 11 bases identical to TRBD2. This CDR3 is built from 18 residues. CDR1 is KGHSH, CDR2 LQKENI, per germline. V dropped 2 bases and J dropped 4; count of bases not matched to a gene: 13. This chain's CDR3 is CASSPTDRTSGSPYEQYF. As DNA, the CDR3 is TGTGCCAGCTCACCAACTGATAGAACTAGCGGGAGTCCATACGAGCAGTACTTC. Drawing the rest from reference TRBV18 and TRBJ2-7, the complete variable domain is NAGVMQNPRHLVRRRGQEARLRCSPMKGHSHVYWYRQLPEEGLKFMVYLQKENIIDESGMPKERFSAEFPKEGPSILRIQQVVRGDSAAYFCASSPTDRTSGSPYEQYFGPGTRLTVT.

The chain combines TRBV28 with TRBJ1-2; no reliable D call. Between the trimmed V and J ends, which lost 3 bases and 4 bases, there was a span of 3 bases. CDR1 and CDR2 (germline): MDHEN, SYDVKM. CDR3 size: 11 residues. This CDR3 reads CASSFGYGYTF. Here the CDR3 DNA reads TGTGCCAGCAGTTTCGGCTATGGCTACACCTTC.

This rearrangement joins TRBV7-9 to TRBJ2-7; unclear D gene. V was trimmed by 4 bases and J by 0 bases, leaving 10 bases between them. The CDR3 is 14 residues long. Germline CDR1 reads SEHNR; CDR2 reads FQNEAQ (reference sequence). The CDR3 here is CASSSIGPSYEQYF. CDR3 DNA: TGTGCCAGCAGCTCCATAGGTCCCTCCTACGAGCAGTACTTC. Full variable domain (remainder filled in from reference TRBV7-9 and TRBJ2-7): DTGVSQNPRHKITKRGQNVTFRCDPISEHNRLYWYRQTLGQGPEFLTYFQNEAQLEKSRLLSDRFSAERPKGSFSTLEIQRTEQGDSAMYLCASSSIGPSYEQYFGPGTRLTVT.

V gene TRBV6-6 combines with J gene TRBJ2-1; no reliable D call. Germline-derived CDR1 and CDR2 are MNHNY and SVGAGI (reference sequence). This CDR3 contains 13 residues. The V end lost 8 bases, the J end lost 6 bases, and 14 bases lay between the germline ends. The CDR3 here is CASGPSLPNEQFF. The CDR3 nucleotides are TGTGCCAGCGGTCCCTCCCTGCCCAATGAGCAGTTCTTC.

The chain joins TRBV27 to TRBJ2-1, with D unresolved. Looked up from germline, CDR1 is MNHEY and CDR2 is SMNVEV (reference sequence). The CDR3 consists of 14 residues. Trimming took 4 bases from V and 1 from J, leaving 8 bases between them. CDR3 sequence: CASSSIGSYNEQFF. CDR3 sequence (DNA): TGTGCCAGCAGTTCGATAGGGTCCTACAATGAGCAGTTCTTC.

This chain uses TRBV5-1 with TRBJ2-1; the match to TRBD1 covers 10 bases. V shed 4 bases and J 4 bases; nucleotides not matched to a gene: 5. Germline CDR1 reads SGHRS; CDR2 reads YFSETQ. The length of the CDR3 is 15 residues. The CDR3 nucleotides are TGCGCCAGCAGCCGGACAGGGGGACATTACAATGAGCAGTTCTTC. Translation gives CASSRTGGHYNEQFF.

The V call is TRBV28, the J call TRBJ2-7; TRBD1 aligns across 11 bases. Germline V gene lookup returns CDR1 MDHEN and CDR2 SYDVKM. The CDR3 covers 17 residues. The V gene end was trimmed by 1 base and the J gene end by 3 bases; junction bases not matched to a gene: 8. CDR3 sequence (DNA): TGTGCCAGCAGTTTATATCCTGGAGGGACAGGGGGCTACGAGCAGTACTTC. Residues: CASSLYPGGTGGYEQYF.

This clone was detected once. The chain carries TRBV15 and TRBJ2-1, with 7 bases aligning to TRBD2. The V gene end was trimmed by 4 bases and the J gene end by 5 bases; junction bases not matched to a gene: 8. The CDR3 is 15 amino acids. CDR1 LNHNV and CDR2 YYDKDF come from the germline V gene (reference sequence). The CDR3 spells CATSKARLADNEQFF. CDR3 nucleotide sequence: TGTGCCACCAGCAAAGCGCGGCTAGCGGACAATGAGCAGTTCTTC.

The CDR3 loop reads CASRAGGADQPQHF. The CDR3 DNA is TGTGCCAGTAGGGCAGGGGGCGCTGACCAGCCCCAGCATTTT. The genes are TRBV19 and TRBJ1-5, with 8 bases lining up with TRBD1. This CDR3 spans 14 amino acids. V lost 6 bases, J lost 7 bases, and 8 bases stayed unmatched. The germline V gene has CDR1 LNHDA and CDR2 SQIVND (reference sequence).

The sample holds a few counts of this clone. The chain carries TRBV19 and TRBJ2-1; D perhaps matches TRBD1 (6 bases). The CDR3 runs 15 residues. Germline V CDR1 and CDR2: LNHDA, SQIVND (reference sequence). Trimming stripped 5 bases from V and 5 bases from J, with 16 bases between. CDR3 amino acids: CASSVGHRPNNEQFF. CDR3 nucleotides: TGTGCCAGTAGTGTGGGACACCGGCCGAACAATGAGCAGTTCTTC.

V is TRBV19 and J is TRBJ2-1; 13 bases are a match to TRBD2. V shed 5 bases, J shed 4 bases, and the junction held 8 bases outside the gene matches. The CDR3 sequence is 17 residues long. CDR1 LNHDA and CDR2 SQIVND come from the germline V gene (reference sequence). The CDR3 bases are TGTGCCAGTAGTGTTGCCGGGACTAGCGGGAAGTACAATGAGCAGTTCTTC. This gives the protein CASSVAGTSGKYNEQFF.

The CDR3 protein is CASRQGGTEAFF. Here the CDR3 DNA reads TGTGCCAGTAGACAGGGGGGCACTGAAGCTTTCTTT. The chain links TRBV19 to TRBJ1-1; TRBD1 agrees at 8 bases. V lost 6 bases and J lost 4; bases outside the gene matches: 1. The CDR3 contains 12 residues. Looked up from germline, CDR1 is LNHDA and CDR2 is SQIVND (reference sequence).

The rearrangement links TRBV29-1 to TRBJ2-1; 7 nucleotides agree with TRBD1. The CDR3 runs 14 residues. V dropped 6 bases and J dropped 9; count of bases not matched to a gene: 14. Germline CDR1 reads SQVTM; CDR2 reads ANQGSEA. As DNA, the CDR3 is TGCAGCGTGGTTCAGGGGGATCCGCCATTTGAGCAGTTCTTC. Translating it yields CSVVQGDPPFEQFF.